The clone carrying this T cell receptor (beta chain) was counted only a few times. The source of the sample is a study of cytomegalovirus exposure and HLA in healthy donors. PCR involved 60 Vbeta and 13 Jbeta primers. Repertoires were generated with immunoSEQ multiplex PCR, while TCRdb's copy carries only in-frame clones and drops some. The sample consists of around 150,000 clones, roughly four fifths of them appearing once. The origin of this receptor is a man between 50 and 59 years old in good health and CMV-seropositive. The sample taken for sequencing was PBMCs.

The DNA of the CDR3 is TGCGCCAGCAGCTCCCGACAGGGCCTCTACGAGCAGTACTTC. It encodes CASSSRQGLYEQYF. The chain has TRBV5-1 and TRBJ2-7, with 7 bases aligning to TRBD1. Germline CDR1 reads SGHRS; CDR2 reads YFSETQ. Trimming took 3 bases from V and 3 from J; bases not matched to a gene: 6. This CDR3 region has 14 residues. Variable domain in full (rest from reference TRBV5-1 and TRBJ2-7): KAGVTQTPRYLIKTRGQQVTLSCSPISGHRSVSWYQQTPGQGLQFLFEYFSETQRNKGNFPGRFSGRQFSNSRSEMNVSTLELGDSALYLCASSSRQGLYEQYFGPGTRLTVT.